The entry that follows covers one T cell receptor beta chain sequence. Its cognate antigen is unknown. This entry belongs to a study of T cell responses to AZD1222 COVID-19 vaccine. Generated by immunoSEQ multiplex PCR, the TCRdb table keeps only in-frame clones and is missing some. The data contain approximately 150,000 clones, about 92% of them singletons. Per the germline V gene, CDR1 is MRHNA and CDR2 is SNTAGT. Trimming pared 5 bases from V and 1 base from J, leaving 11 bases between. This CDR3 spans 14 amino acids. Points from the study as a whole: Receipt of two AZD1222 doses was followed by a rise in Spike-specific TCR breadth and depth.

This clonotype originated in an adult in good health. The material sequenced was peripheral blood, taken on day 0 of AZD1222 vaccination. The chain has TRBV6-4 and TRBJ1-1; D may be TRBD1 (5 bases). The CDR3 region is CASSMTEENTEAFF. For the CDR3, the DNA is TGTGCCAGCAGTATGACAGAAGAGAACACTGAAGCTTTCTTT.